The count of the clone carrying this T cell receptor beta chain is one. While infection was still active, Seattle patients were enrolled and then followed longitudinally. TCRdb's table, derived via immunoSEQ multiplex PCR, lists solely in-frame clones and lacks some. Of roughly 120,000 clones listed, about 93% are singletons. The data originate from a study of blood T cell repertoires in COVID-19. Study as a whole: Samples of COVID-19 (acute and convalescent) were obtained from the United States, Italy and Spain. From T cells, B-cell-depleted T cells, or PBMCs came the material, which was cDNA or gDNA.

CDR1 SGDLS and CDR2 YYNGEE come from the germline V gene. The CDR3 is 14 residues long. With 1 base removed from V and 4 bases from J, the gap between germline ends came to 8 bases. Input material: peripheral blood. The chain combines TRBV9 with TRBJ2-2, with D perhaps TRBD1 (5 bases). The source of this sequence is a man aged 45 to 65 with COVID-19, enrolled during active disease. This chain's CDR3 is CASSVLGVTGELFF. As DNA, the CDR3 is TGTGCCAGCAGCGTACTAGGGGTCACCGGGGAGCTGTTTTTT.